This T cell receptor (beta chain) was sequenced in a study of blood T cell repertoires in COVID-19. Sequenced by immunoSEQ multiplex PCR; TCRdb stores in-frame clones only, minus some. The sample consists of more than 400,000 clones, 87% of them appearing once. The participants were between about 18 and 95 years old and came from 24 US areas. Membership in each cohort depended on participant-reported clinical history. Recovered participants had two consecutive negative NP/OP PCR tests, healthcare professional clearance, or symptom resolution. Germline CDR1 LGHDT, CDR2 YNNKEL (reference sequence). There are 14 residues in the CDR3. The trim removed 1 base at V and 3 bases at J, leaving 1 base unmatched. This clone was seen many times.

This clonotype was obtained from a woman younger than 35 who had recovered from COVID-19. The chain recombines TRBV3-1 (or the pseudogene TRBV3-2) with TRBJ2-3; 7 bases are a match to TRBD2. The sequencing sample was made of PBMCs or T cells enriched from blood (not recorded which). The DNA for the CDR3 is TGTGCCAGCAGCCAAGCCGGGGGGACAGATACGCAGTATTTT. Its protein is CASSQAGGTDTQYF.